This T cell receptor (beta chain) was obtained from a study of prognosis after radiotherapy for stage I lung cancer. Study-wide context: Non-small cell lung cancer patients were all deemed medically inoperable. Progression was not significant in over 13 patients, whereas several developed distant metastases (median 7 months) after radiotherapy.

General observations from the study: Unique TCR clone counts were lower following stereotactic body radiation therapy (median about 10,000 versus 6,900).

Sample share makes this clonotype medium-sized. What it binds is not known. TCR beta CDR3 was amplified from genomic DNA by two-round multiplex PCR. The use of primers specific to each TRBV and TRBJ gene characterized first-round PCR. Universal primers were used in the second PCR round. From the multiplex PCR reads, TCRdb called clonotypes with MiXCR, one entry per CDR3 protein. The table has about 12,000 distinct CDR3 sequences, nearly 55% seen once; the top ten hold around a fifth. This CDR3 has 14 residues. Trimming removed 6 bases from V and 1 base from J; junction bases left unmatched: 4. Germline V gene lookup returns CDR1 SQVTM and CDR2 ANQGSEA.

The chain employs TRBV29-1 and TRBJ2-7, with 12 bases that match TRBD1. Sequencing used PBMCs, obtained before or after stereotactic body radiation therapy (not recorded which). This clonotype originated in a donor at least 50 years old with non-small cell lung cancer. The CDR3 coding sequence is TGCAGCGTAAAGGGACAGGGGGCATCCTACGAGCAGTACTTC. Amino acid sequence: CSVKGQGASYEQYF.